The sequence of this TCR beta chain was determined in a study of T cells after yellow fever vaccination. TCRdb recomputed calls from the 5' RACE reads with MiXCR, one row per CDR3 protein. The data contain some 300,000 distinct CDR3 sequences, roughly 3.5% of them singletons. Trimming took off 1 base at V and 4 bases at J, with 9 bases between the two ends. The CDR3 has 14 amino acids. This clonotype was sampled from a man younger than 30 who received the YFV17D yellow fever vaccine. The chain couples TRBV12-3 or TRBV12-4 to TRBJ2-3; D ambiguous. The source material was PBMCs, sampled on the day of the yellow fever booster vaccination. The CDR3 coding sequence is TGTGCCAGCAGTTTAGGGCTAGTGGCAGATACGCAGTATTTT. It translates to CASSLGLVADTQYF.